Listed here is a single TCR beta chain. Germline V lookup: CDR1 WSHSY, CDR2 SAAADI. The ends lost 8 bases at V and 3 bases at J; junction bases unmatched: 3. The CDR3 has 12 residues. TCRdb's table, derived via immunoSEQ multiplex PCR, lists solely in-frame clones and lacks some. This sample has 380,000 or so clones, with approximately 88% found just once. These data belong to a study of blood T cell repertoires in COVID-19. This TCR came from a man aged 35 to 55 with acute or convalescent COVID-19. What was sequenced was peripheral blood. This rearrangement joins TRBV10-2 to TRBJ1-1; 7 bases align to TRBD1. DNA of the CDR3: TGCGCCAGCCAAGACAGGGACACTGAAGCTTTCTTT. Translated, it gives CASQDRDTEAFF.